The 18 T cell receptor beta chains listed next were all sequenced from one sample in a study of identical twins listed by TCRdb under 2016. Libraries came from 5' RACE. The instrument was an Illumina HiSeq 2000. TCRdb reanalyzed the raw reads on its own, using fastp at Q25 for trimming and MiXCR for clone calling, and kept in-frame beta chains. Identical CDR3 proteins give one entry, which carries the most common genes and DNA. The sample includes more than 600,000 distinct CDR3 sequences, with about 20% observed a single time. The ten biggest clones cover around 12% of the sample. The same specimen was also included in a second study, on T cells expressing NK-cell markers.

Sequencing was carried out using PBMCs. These receptor sequences come from a woman younger than 35 in good health.

V usage is TRBV6-5 and J usage is TRBJ2-2, with unresolved D. CDR1 MNHEY and CDR2 SVGAGI come from the germline V gene. This CDR3 is 13 amino acids long. Trimming cost V 4 bases and J 3 bases, with 6 bases left between them. In nucleotides, the CDR3 is TGTGCCAGCAGTTCGAAGTACACCGGGGAGCTGTTTTTT. Translated: CASSSKYTGELFF.

This sequence joins TRBV29-1 and TRBJ2-3, with D perhaps TRBD1 (6 bases). This CDR3 comprises 11 residues. CDR1 is SQVTM, CDR2 ANQGSEA, per germline. Trimming cost V 8 bases and J 2 bases, with 8 bases left between them. The CDR3 DNA follows: TGCAGCTCAGGGGCCACAGATACGCAGTATTTT. Protein sequence: CSSGATDTQYF.

This clonotype turned up a few times. This chain's CDR3 is CSVEDRASPYEQYF. The CDR3 DNA sequence: TGCAGCGTTGAAGATCGGGCCTCCCCCTACGAGCAGTACTTC. The rearrangement uses TRBV29-1 and TRBJ2-7, with D unclear. Germline lookup yields CDR1 SQVTM and CDR2 ANQGSEA. The CDR3 covers 14 residues. Trimming stripped 0 bases from V and 2 bases from J, with 11 bases between.

The genes are TRBV11-2 and TRBJ1-6; unclear D gene. The CDR3 covers 14 residues. The germline V and J ends were trimmed by 5 bases and 5 bases, with 10 bases remaining between them. Germline values: CDR1 SGHAT, CDR2 FQNNGV. The CDR3 is CASSRTADNSPLHF. The CDR3, as DNA: TGTGCCAGCAGCCGTACAGCTGATAATTCACCCCTCCACTTT.

In nucleotides, the CDR3 is TGTGCCAGCAGTTATTCCGGGACGGCTCAAGAGACCCAGTACTTC. Translation: CASSYSGTAQETQYF. V and J are TRBV2 and TRBJ2-5; D may correspond to TRBD1 or TRBD2 (5 bases each). The CDR3 spans 15 residues. CDR1 and CDR2 (germline): SNHLY, FYNNEI. V was shortened by 5 bases and J by 2 bases, with 15 bases between the two germline ends.

The chain employs TRBV5-1 and TRBJ2-1, with 8 bases aligning to TRBD2. Germline trimming cut 0 bases from V and 7 bases from J; bases unmatched to any gene: 9. The CDR3 runs 16 residues. Germline V gives CDR1 SGHRS, CDR2 YFSETQ. CDR3 loop: CASSLASGGPKNEQFF. The CDR3 DNA sequence: TGCGCCAGCAGCTTGGCCTCGGGGGGGCCGAAGAATGAGCAGTTCTTC.

This clonotype was recorded a few times. V gene TRBV24-1 combines with J gene TRBJ2-1, with a possible D match to TRBD2 (5 bases). The CDR3 has 11 residues. CDR1 and CDR2 from the germline V gene are KGHDR and SFDVKD. V was cut by 5 bases and J by 10 bases, with 8 bases left in between. In nucleotides, the CDR3 is TGTGCCACCAGTGGAGGGAACGAGCAGTTCTTC. Its translation is CATSGGNEQFF.

This clonotype came up a few times. The chain uses TRBV20-1 and TRBJ2-3; the D is unclear. V was cut by 5 bases and J by 3 bases, with 21 bases left in between. The CDR3 loop spans 16 amino acids. The germline V gene has CDR1 DFQATT and CDR2 SNEGSKA (reference sequence). The chain's CDR3 is CSAVDPRSRKTDTQYF. CDR3 sequence (DNA): TGCAGTGCTGTCGATCCCCGATCGAGGAAAACAGATACGCAGTATTTT.

The table lists this clonotype with a few counts. This sequence joins TRBV7-2 and TRBJ2-3, with D possibly called TRBD1 or TRBD2 (6 bases each). CDR3 length: 15 amino acids. Germline V gene data show CDR1 as SGHTA and CDR2 as FQGNSA. V lost 5 bases and J lost 5, with 17 bases in between. CDR3 region: CASSPRGASLDTQYF. CDR3 in DNA: TGTGCCAGCAGCCCAAGGGGGGCTAGTCTAGATACGCAGTATTTT.

The chain joins TRBV20-1 to TRBJ2-3; 11 positions agree with TRBD2. CDR3 size: 14 residues. CDR1 is DFQATT and CDR2 is SNEGSKA in the germline V gene (reference sequence). After removal of 6 bases from V and 2 bases from J, the junction contained 4 bases not matched to a gene. DNA for the CDR3: TGCAGTGCCCCGGGACTAGCGGCCACAGATACGCAGTATTTT. Translating gives CSAPGLAATDTQYF.

The chain couples TRBV20-1 to TRBJ2-7, with 7 bases fitting TRBD1. The CDR3 sequence is 14 residues long. J lost 6 bases, V lost 6 bases, and 14 bases had no gene match. Germline V gives CDR1 DFQATT, CDR2 SNEGSKA (reference sequence). CDR3 protein: CSAPPTGFGFEQYF. DNA for the CDR3: TGCAGTGCCCCGCCGACAGGGTTCGGATTCGAGCAGTACTTC.

This clonotype was picked up a small number of times. The chain carries TRBV7-6 and TRBJ2-5; 10 bases line up with TRBD2. Germline values: CDR1 SGHVS, CDR2 FNYEAQ. V lost 4 bases and J lost 2; bases outside the gene matches: 4. The CDR3 is 15 amino acids. The CDR3 loop reads CASSWLAGAQETQYF. The DNA for the CDR3 is TGTGCCAGCAGCTGGCTAGCGGGGGCACAAGAGACCCAGTACTTC.

This clonotype has only a few counts. The chain carries TRBV6-5 and TRBJ2-7; D perhaps matches TRBD2 (5 bases). CDR1 is MNHEY, CDR2 SVGAGI, per germline. The V and J ends lost 2 bases and 0 bases respectively, with 14 bases between them. The CDR3 extends over 16 amino acids. This chain's CDR3 is CASSYTVGVRSYEQYF. The DNA of the CDR3 is TGTGCCAGCAGTTACACCGTCGGGGTGCGCTCCTACGAGCAGTACTTC.

This clonotype was found a few times. This chain uses TRBV5-6 with TRBJ2-5, with TRBD2 matching 8 bases. CDR1 and CDR2 (germline): SGHDT, YYEEEE. The ends lost 0 bases at V and 2 bases at J; junction bases unmatched: 6. The CDR3 is made up of 16 amino acids. CDR3 region: CASSLGAGAIQETQYF. The CDR3 DNA reads TGTGCCAGCAGCTTGGGAGCGGGGGCCATTCAAGAGACCCAGTACTTC. Drawing the rest from reference TRBV5-6 and TRBJ2-5, the complete variable domain is DAGVTQSPTHLIKTRGQQVTLRCSPKSGHDTVSWYQQALGQGPQFIFQYYEEEERQRGNFPDRFSGHQFPNYSSELNVNALLLGDSALYLCASSLGAGAIQETQYFGPGTRLLVL.

V and J are TRBV10-3 and TRBJ2-1; 7 bases are a match to TRBD2. Unmatched junction bases numbered 3, after V lost 5 bases and J lost 5 bases. CDR1 ENHRY and CDR2 SYGVKD come from the germline V gene. The CDR3 has 13 amino acids. CDR3 sequence reads: CAISPLADNEQFF. The CDR3 DNA is TGTGCCATCAGTCCTCTAGCGGACAATGAGCAGTTCTTC.

In its sample, this clonotype was seen many times. This rearrangement joins TRBV20-1 to TRBJ2-5, with D possibly TRBD1 on 6 matching bases. Trimming stripped 8 bases from V and 2 bases from J, with 12 bases between. The CDR3 sequence is 12 residues long. CDR1 is DFQATT, CDR2 SNEGSKA, per germline (reference sequence). CDR3 sequence: CSSTGRQETQYF. The CDR3 coding sequence is TGCAGTTCCACAGGGAGACAAGAGACCCAGTACTTC.

A few counts support this clonotype. This chain links TRBV20-1 with TRBJ2-3; D ambiguous. CDR3 length: 10 residues. V lost 4 bases and J 6 bases, leaving 5 bases between the germline ends. CDR1 is DFQATT, CDR2 SNEGSKA, per germline (reference sequence). CDR3 region: CSAIEDTQYF. Here the CDR3 DNA reads TGCAGTGCTATCGAGGATACGCAGTATTTT.

This clonotype was detected only a few times. The rearrangement uses TRBV29-1 and TRBJ1-2; the match to TRBD1 covers 9 bases. The length of the CDR3 is 13 residues. Germline V lookup: CDR1 SQVTM, CDR2 ANQGSEA. Trimming cost V 1 base and J 7 bases; bases outside gene matches: 4. DNA of the CDR3: TGCAGCGTTGAAGTGTCGACAGGGGGTGGCTACACCTTC. This gives the protein CSVEVSTGGGYTF.